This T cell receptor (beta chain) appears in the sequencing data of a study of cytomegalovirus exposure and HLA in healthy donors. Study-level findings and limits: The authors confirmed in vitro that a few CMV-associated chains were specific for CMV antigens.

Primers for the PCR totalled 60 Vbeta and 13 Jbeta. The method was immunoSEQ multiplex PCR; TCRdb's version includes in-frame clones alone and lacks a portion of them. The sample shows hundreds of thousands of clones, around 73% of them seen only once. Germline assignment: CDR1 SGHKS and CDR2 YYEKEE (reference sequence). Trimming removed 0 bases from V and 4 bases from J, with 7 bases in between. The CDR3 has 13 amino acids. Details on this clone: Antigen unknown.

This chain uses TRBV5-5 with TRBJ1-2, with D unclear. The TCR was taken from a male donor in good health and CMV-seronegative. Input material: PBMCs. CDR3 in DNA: TGTGCCAGCAGCTTGGAAGCTCGCTATGGCTACACCTTC. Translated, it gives CASSLEARYGYTF.